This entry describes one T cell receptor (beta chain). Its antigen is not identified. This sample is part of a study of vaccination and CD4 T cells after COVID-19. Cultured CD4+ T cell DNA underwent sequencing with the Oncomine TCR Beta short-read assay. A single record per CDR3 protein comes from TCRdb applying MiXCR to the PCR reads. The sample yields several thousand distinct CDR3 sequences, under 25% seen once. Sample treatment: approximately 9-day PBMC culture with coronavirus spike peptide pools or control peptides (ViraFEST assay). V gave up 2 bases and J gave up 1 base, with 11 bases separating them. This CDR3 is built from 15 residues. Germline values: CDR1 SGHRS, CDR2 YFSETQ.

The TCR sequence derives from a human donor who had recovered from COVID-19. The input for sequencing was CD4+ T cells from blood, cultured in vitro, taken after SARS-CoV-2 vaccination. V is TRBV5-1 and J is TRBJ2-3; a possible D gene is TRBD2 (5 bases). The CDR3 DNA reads TGCGCCAGCAGCTTAGAGGGATGGGGCACAGATACGCAGTATTTT. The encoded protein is CASSLEGWGTDTQYF.